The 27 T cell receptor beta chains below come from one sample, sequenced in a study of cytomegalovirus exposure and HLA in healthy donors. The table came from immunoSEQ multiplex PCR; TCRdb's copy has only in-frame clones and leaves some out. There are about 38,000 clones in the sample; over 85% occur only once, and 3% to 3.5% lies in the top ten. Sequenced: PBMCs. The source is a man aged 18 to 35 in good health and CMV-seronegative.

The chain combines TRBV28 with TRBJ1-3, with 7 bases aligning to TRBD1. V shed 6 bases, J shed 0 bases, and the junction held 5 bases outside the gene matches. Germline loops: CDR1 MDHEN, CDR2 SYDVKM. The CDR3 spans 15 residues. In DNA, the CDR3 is TGTGCCAGCAGCACAGGGGTCCTCTCTGGAAACACCATATATTTT. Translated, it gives CASSTGVLSGNTIYF. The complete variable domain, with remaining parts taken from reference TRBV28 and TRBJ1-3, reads DVKVTQSSRYLVKRTGEKVFLECVQDMDHENMFWYRQDPGLGLRLIYFSYDVKMKEKGDIPEGYSVSREKKERFSLILESASTNQTSMYLCASSTGVLSGNTIYFGEGSWLTVV.

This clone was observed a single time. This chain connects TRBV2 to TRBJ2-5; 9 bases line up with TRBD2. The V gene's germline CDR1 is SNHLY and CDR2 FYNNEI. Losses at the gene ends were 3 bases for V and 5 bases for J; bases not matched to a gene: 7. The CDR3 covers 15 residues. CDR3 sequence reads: CASSDGAGGVETQYF. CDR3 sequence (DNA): TGTGCCAGCAGTGACGGCGCGGGGGGGGTGGAGACCCAGTACTTC.

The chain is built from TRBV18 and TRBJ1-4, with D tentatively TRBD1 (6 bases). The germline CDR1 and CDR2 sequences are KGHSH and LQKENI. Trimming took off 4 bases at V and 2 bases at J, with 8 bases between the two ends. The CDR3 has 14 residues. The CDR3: CASSQDRTNEKLFF. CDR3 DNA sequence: TGTGCCAGCTCACAAGACAGGACTAATGAAAAACTGTTTTTT.

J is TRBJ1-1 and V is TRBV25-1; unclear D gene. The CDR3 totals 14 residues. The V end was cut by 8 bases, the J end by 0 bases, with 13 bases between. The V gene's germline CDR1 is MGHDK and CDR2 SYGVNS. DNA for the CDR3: TGTGCCAGCTCTGGTGGCAGTTTGAACACTGAAGCTTTCTTT. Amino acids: CASSGGSLNTEAFF.

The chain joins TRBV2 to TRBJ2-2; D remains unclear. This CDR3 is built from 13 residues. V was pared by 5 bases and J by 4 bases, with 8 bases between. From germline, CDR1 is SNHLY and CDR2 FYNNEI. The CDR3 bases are TGTGCCAGCAGTCCTGCTAGCACCGGGGAGCTGTTTTTT. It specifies CASSPASTGELFF.

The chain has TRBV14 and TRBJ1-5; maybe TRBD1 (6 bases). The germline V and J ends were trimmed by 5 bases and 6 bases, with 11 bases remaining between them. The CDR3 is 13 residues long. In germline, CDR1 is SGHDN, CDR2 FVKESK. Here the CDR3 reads CASSDRLGQPQHF. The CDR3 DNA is TGTGCCAGCAGCGACAGGTTGGGTCAGCCCCAGCATTTT.

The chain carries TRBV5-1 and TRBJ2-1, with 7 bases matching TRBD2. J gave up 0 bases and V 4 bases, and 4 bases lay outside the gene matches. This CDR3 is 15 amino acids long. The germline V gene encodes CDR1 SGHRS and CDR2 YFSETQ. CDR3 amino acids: CASSPGRASYNEQFF. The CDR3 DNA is TGCGCCAGCAGCCCGGGGAGGGCCTCCTACAATGAGCAGTTCTTC.

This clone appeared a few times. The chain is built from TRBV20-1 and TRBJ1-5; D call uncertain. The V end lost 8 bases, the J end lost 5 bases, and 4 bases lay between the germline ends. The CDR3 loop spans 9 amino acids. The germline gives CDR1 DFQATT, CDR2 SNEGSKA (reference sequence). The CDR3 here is CSPYQPQHF. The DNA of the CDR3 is TGCAGTCCCTATCAGCCCCAGCATTTT.

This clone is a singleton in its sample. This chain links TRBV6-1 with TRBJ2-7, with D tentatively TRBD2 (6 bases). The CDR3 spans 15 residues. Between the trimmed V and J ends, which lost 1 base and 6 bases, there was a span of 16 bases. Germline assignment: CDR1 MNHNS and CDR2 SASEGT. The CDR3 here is CASSEVGGEKGEQYF. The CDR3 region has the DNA TGTGCCAGCAGTGAAGTGGGGGGAGAAAAAGGCGAGCAGTACTTC.

CDR3 region: CASSSNRQGARRETQYF. CDR3 coding DNA: TGTGCCAGCAGCTCGAATAGACAGGGGGCGAGGAGGGAGACCCAGTACTTC. This chain connects TRBV7-2 to TRBJ2-5, with 10 bases aligning to TRBD1. The CDR3 is 17 residues long. V shed 4 bases and J 5 bases; nucleotides not matched to a gene: 13. CDR1 is SGHTA, CDR2 FQGNSA, per germline.

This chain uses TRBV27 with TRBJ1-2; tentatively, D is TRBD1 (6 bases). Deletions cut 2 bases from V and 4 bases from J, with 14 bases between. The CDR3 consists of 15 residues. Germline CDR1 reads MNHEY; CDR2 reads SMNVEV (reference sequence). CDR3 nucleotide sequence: TGTGCCAGCAGTTTAGGACAGCCTGGGACCTATGGCTACACCTTC. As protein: CASSLGQPGTYGYTF.

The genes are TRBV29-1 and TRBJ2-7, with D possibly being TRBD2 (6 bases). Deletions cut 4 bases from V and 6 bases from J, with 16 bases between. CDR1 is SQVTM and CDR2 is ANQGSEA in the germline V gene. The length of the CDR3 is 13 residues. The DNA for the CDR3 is TGCAGCGTTGTTCGGGACTTCACATCCGAGCAGTACTTC. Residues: CSVVRDFTSEQYF.

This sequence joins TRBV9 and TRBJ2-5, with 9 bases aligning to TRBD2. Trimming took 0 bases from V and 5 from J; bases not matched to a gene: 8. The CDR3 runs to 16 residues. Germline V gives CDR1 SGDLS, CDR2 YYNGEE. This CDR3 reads CASSVGAGGRMETQYF. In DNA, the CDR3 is TGTGCCAGCAGCGTAGGGGCGGGGGGGCGTATGGAGACCCAGTACTTC.

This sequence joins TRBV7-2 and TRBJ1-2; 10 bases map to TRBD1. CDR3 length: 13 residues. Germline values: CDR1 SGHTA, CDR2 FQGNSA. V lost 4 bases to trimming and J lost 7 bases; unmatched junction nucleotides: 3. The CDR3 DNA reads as TGTGCCAGCAGCTACGGACAGGGGGGTGGCTACACCTTC. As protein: CASSYGQGGGYTF.

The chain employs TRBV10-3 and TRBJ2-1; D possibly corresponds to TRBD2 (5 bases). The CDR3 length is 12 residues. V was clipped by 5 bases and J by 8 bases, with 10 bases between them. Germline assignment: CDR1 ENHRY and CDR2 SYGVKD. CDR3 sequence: CAISWAGDEQFF. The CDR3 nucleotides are TGTGCCATCAGTTGGGCCGGGGATGAGCAGTTCTTC.

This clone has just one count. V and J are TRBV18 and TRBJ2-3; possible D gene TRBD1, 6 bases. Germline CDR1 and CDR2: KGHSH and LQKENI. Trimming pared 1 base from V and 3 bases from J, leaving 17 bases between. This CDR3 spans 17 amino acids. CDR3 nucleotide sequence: TGTGCCAGCTCACCACTCCCCCCCAGGGGCGGAACAGATACGCAGTATTTT. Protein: CASSPLPPRGGTDTQYF.

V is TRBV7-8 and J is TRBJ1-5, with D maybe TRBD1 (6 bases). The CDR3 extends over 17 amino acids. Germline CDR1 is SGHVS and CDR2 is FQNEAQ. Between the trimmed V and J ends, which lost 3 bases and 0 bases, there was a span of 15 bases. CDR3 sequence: CASSLWGRENSNQPQHF. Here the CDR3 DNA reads TGTGCCAGCAGCTTGTGGGGGCGAGAAAATAGCAATCAGCCCCAGCATTTT.

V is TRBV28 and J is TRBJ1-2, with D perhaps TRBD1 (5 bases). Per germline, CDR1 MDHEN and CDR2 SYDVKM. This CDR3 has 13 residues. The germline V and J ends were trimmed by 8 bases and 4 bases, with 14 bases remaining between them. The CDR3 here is CASHTWGVYGYTF. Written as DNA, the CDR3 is TGTGCCAGCCACACATGGGGGGTCTATGGCTACACCTTC.

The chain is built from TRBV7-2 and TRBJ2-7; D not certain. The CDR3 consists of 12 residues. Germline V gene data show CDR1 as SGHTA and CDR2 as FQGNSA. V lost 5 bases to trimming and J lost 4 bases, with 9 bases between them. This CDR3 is CASSPSRYEQYF. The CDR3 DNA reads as TGTGCCAGCAGCCCTAGTCGGTACGAGCAGTACTTC.

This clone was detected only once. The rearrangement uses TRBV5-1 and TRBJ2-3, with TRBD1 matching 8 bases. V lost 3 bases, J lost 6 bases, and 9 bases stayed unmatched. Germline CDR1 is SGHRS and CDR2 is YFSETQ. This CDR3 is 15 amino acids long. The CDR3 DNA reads TGCGCCAGCAGCTCCGGGACAGGCAGTTGGGATACGCAGTATTTT. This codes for CASSSGTGSWDTQYF.

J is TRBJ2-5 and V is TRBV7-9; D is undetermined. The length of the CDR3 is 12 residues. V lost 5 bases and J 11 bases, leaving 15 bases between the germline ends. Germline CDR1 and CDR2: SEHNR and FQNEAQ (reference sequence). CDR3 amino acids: CASSPTTREQYF. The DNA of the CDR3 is TGTGCCAGCAGCCCGACGACAAGAGAGCAGTACTTC.

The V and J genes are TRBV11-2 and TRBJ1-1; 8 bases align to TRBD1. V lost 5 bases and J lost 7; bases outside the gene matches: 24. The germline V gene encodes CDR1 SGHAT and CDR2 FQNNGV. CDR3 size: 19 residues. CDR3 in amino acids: CASSRLGIRTGGGLGEAFF. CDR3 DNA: TGTGCCAGCAGCCGATTGGGTATACGCACAGGGGGAGGGCTGGGTGAAGCTTTCTTT.

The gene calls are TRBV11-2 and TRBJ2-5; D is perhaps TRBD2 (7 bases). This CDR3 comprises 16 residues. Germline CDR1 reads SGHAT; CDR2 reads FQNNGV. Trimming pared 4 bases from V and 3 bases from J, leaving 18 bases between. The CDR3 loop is CASSSPHGGREETQYF. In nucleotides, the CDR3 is TGTGCCAGCAGCTCCCCTCACGGGGGGCGGGAAGAGACCCAGTACTTC.

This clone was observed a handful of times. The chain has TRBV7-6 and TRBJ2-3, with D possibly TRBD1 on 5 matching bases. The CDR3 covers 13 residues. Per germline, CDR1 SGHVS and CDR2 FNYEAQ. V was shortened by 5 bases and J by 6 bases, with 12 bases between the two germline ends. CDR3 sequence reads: CASSRLQVDTQYF. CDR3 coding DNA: TGTGCCAGCAGCAGATTACAGGTGGATACGCAGTATTTT. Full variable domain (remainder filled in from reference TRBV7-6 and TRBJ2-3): GAGVSQSPRYKVTKRGQDVALRCDPISGHVSLYWYRQALGQGPEFLTYFNYEAQQDKSGLPNDRFSAERPEGSISTLTIQRTEQRDSAMYRCASSRLQVDTQYFGPGTRLTVL.

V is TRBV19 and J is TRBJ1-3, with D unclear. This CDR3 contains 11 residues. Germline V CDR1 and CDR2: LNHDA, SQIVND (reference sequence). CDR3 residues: CGGGSGNTIYF. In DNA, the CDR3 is TGTGGCGGAGGCTCTGGAAACACCATATATTTT.

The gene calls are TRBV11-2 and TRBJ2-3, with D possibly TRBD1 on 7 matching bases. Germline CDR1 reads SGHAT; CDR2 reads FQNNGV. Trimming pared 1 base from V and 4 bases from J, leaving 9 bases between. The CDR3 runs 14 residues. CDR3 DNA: TGTGCCAGCAGCTTAGGCAGGGGGGCAGATACGCAGTATTTT. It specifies CASSLGRGADTQYF.

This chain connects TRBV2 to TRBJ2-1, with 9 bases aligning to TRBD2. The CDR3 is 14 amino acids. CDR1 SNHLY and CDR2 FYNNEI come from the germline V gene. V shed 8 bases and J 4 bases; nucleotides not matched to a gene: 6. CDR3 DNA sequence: TGTGCCAGCGTTGGACTAGCGTGGTACAATGAGCAGTTCTTC. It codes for CASVGLAWYNEQFF.